One and the same sample provided the 17 T cell receptor beta chains below, sequenced in a study of a mutant IDH1 vaccine in newly diagnosed glioma (dated by TCRdb to the early 2020s). The method behind the library was the immunoSEQ multiplex PCR assay. TCRdb obtained this table from immuneACCESS and retained in-frame rearrangements with V and J assigned. These tables miss some clones; where compared with another copy, unresolved V genes account for less than half of the shortfall, and the remainder is unexplained. The sample data list more than 45,000 clones, and roughly 91% of these were observed just once. 5.7% of the sample is held by the ten biggest clonotypes. The time point label on this specimen signifies: week 35, safety follow-up. A 20-mer mutant IDH1 peptide at 300 micrograms in Montanide made up each vaccine dose, which was injected subcutaneously together with topical imiquimod. Antigen specificity for these receptors is unknown.

Sequenced material: PBMCs, taken from a glioma patient whose treatment included an IDH1 peptide vaccine. The receptor source for this set is a woman in her thirties or forties with glioma.

The rearrangement uses TRBV14 and TRBJ2-1; D unclear. The CDR3 sequence is 12 residues long. Deletions cut 1 base from V and 8 bases from J, with 6 bases between. Per the germline V gene, CDR1 is SGHDN and CDR2 is FVKESK. As DNA, the CDR3 is TGTGCCAGCAGCCAAGTCTTCGATGAGCAGTTCTTC. The encoded protein is CASSQVFDEQFF.

The chain carries TRBV10-3 and TRBJ1-1, with D unresolved. In germline, CDR1 is ENHRY, CDR2 SYGVKD. With 3 bases removed from V and 5 bases from J, the gap between germline ends came to 13 bases. The CDR3 has 14 residues. This chain's CDR3 is CAISDGTSKTEAFF. CDR3 in DNA: TGTGCCATCAGTGATGGTACATCGAAGACTGAAGCTTTCTTT.

The J gene is TRBJ2-1, the V gene TRBV6-6; 13 nucleotides line up with TRBD2. V was pared by 10 bases and J by 5 bases, with 5 bases of the junction left unmatched. The germline V gene encodes CDR1 MNHNY and CDR2 SVGAGI (reference sequence). This CDR3 has 14 amino acids. The CDR3 sequence: CAIEGLAGNNEQFF. Written as DNA, the CDR3 is TGTGCCATCGAGGGACTAGCGGGAAACAATGAGCAGTTCTTC.

This clone was picked up a small number of times. The V gene is TRBV2, the J gene TRBJ1-5; 7 bases map to TRBD1. This CDR3 comprises 16 residues. Germline V gene sequence: CDR1 SNHLY, CDR2 FYNNEI. J was trimmed by 2 bases and V by 6 bases; bases with no gene match: 10. Written as DNA, the CDR3 is TGTGCCAGCAGACAATCGACAGGGCCGGGCAATCAGCCCCAGCATTTT. Translated: CASRQSTGPGNQPQHF.

This chain uses TRBV13 with TRBJ1-2; perhaps TRBD1 as D (6 bases). Trimming shortened V by 5 bases and J by 5 bases, and 15 bases separated the two germline ends. The CDR3 is 14 amino acids. Germline CDR1 is PRHDT and CDR2 is FYEKMQ (reference sequence). The CDR3 is CASSQNTGRYGYTF. CDR3 sequence (DNA): TGTGCCAGCAGCCAGAATACAGGGAGATATGGCTACACCTTC.

The chain couples TRBV18 to TRBJ1-1; perhaps TRBD1 as D (5 bases). Per the germline V gene, CDR1 is KGHSH and CDR2 is LQKENI. CDR3 size: 15 residues. V was pared by 2 bases and J by 1 base, with 11 bases between. In nucleotides, the CDR3 is TGTGCCAGCTCACCAAGCGGGACGGGGAACACTGAAGCTTTCTTT. As protein: CASSPSGTGNTEAFF.

This clone appeared a single time. The chain recombines TRBV19 with TRBJ2-5; 7 nucleotides agree with TRBD2. The CDR3 contains 15 residues. Germline V gene lookup returns CDR1 LNHDA and CDR2 SQIVND (reference sequence). The junction had 9 bases not matched to a gene; V was cut back by 3 bases and J by 5 bases. The CDR3 here is CASSIQAGAGETQYF. CDR3 DNA sequence: TGTGCCAGTAGTATTCAGGCGGGAGCGGGGGAGACCCAGTACTTC. Supplemented by reference TRBV19 and TRBJ2-5, the full variable domain reads DGGITQSPKYLFRKEGQNVTLSCEQNLNHDAMYWYRQDPGQGLRLIYYSQIVNDFQKGDIAEGYSVSREKKESFPLTVTSAQKNPTAFYLCASSIQAGAGETQYFGPGTRLLVL.

The chain couples TRBV5-1 to TRBJ2-7; D may be TRBD2 (6 bases). The CDR3 length is 15 residues. The germline CDR1 and CDR2 sequences are SGHRS and YFSETQ. V was clipped by 3 bases and J by 4 bases, with 17 bases between them. CDR3 bases: TGCGCCAGCAGCTCCCAGGGAGGAGTACCATACGAGCAGTACTTC. Residues: CASSSQGGVPYEQYF.

This chain links TRBV6-1 with TRBJ2-2; unclear D gene. The CDR3 is 16 amino acids. CDR1 is MNHNS, CDR2 SASEGT, per germline. Trimming took off 0 bases at V and 4 bases at J, with 12 bases between the two ends. DNA for the CDR3: TGTGCCAGCAGTGAAGCTTTGTGGCAGACCACCGGGGAGCTGTTTTTT. This sequence encodes CASSEALWQTTGELFF.

V and J are TRBV15 and TRBJ2-5; 11 bases agree with TRBD1. Germline CDR1 reads LNHNV; CDR2 reads YYDKDF (reference sequence). J was trimmed by 2 bases and V by 8 bases; bases with no gene match: 4. CDR3 length: 14 amino acids. The CDR3 DNA follows: TGTGCCACCTCCCGGGACAGGGGGCAAGAGACCCAGTACTTC. Translating it yields CATSRDRGQETQYF. Looking up the rest from reference TRBV15 and TRBJ2-5 gives the full variable domain: DAMVIQNPRYQVTQFGKPVTLSCSQTLNHNVMYWYQQKSSQAPKLLFHYYDKDFNNEADTPDNFQSRRPNTSFCFLDIRSPGLGDTAMYLCATSRDRGQETQYFGPGTRLLVL.

The chain combines TRBV14 with TRBJ1-1, with TRBD1 matching 9 bases. CDR3 length: 17 residues. V was clipped by 1 base and J by 1 base; unmatched bases: 7. Germline CDR1 is SGHDN and CDR2 is FVKESK. The CDR3 here is CASSQAFPGQGNTEAFF. The CDR3 DNA reads TGTGCCAGCAGCCAAGCATTCCCGGGACAGGGGAACACTGAAGCTTTCTTT.

V gene TRBV2 combines with J gene TRBJ2-3, with 9 nucleotides matching TRBD1. Trimming cost V 7 bases and J 0 bases; bases outside gene matches: 14. The CDR3 runs to 18 residues. The germline CDR1 and CDR2 sequences are SNHLY and FYNNEI. CDR3 sequence: CASTQRDRALASTDTQYF. CDR3 in DNA: TGTGCCAGCACCCAACGGGACAGGGCCCTCGCTAGCACAGATACGCAGTATTTT.

J is TRBJ2-7 and V is TRBV6-1, with D perhaps TRBD1 or TRBD2 (7 bases each). Looked up from germline, CDR1 is MNHNS and CDR2 is SASEGT. The V gene lost 6 bases and the J gene lost 5 bases, with 20 bases spanning the gap. This CDR3 comprises 15 residues. CDR3 sequence (DNA): TGTGCCAGCAGATGGGAGGGGGCGGCATACGACGAGCAGTACTTC. This codes for CASRWEGAAYDEQYF.

The rearrangement links TRBV19 to TRBJ1-5, with D hard to call. The CDR3 is 13 amino acids. Between the trimmed V and J ends, which lost 4 bases and 3 bases, there was a span of 7 bases. Looked up from germline, CDR1 is LNHDA and CDR2 is SQIVND (reference sequence). The CDR3 DNA is TGTGCCAGTAGTAGAAGTCCCAATCAGCCCCAGCATTTT. Protein product: CASSRSPNQPQHF.

This rearrangement joins TRBV7-8 to TRBJ1-4; maybe TRBD1 (6 bases). Trimming took 5 bases from V and 7 from J, leaving 8 bases between them. The CDR3 has 12 residues. Germline assignment: CDR1 SGHVS and CDR2 FQNEAQ. CDR3: CASSRGGEKLFF. CDR3 bases: TGTGCCAGCAGCCGAGGGGGTGAAAAACTGTTTTTT.

A few counts support this clone. The rearrangement uses TRBV5-1 and TRBJ2-3, with D unresolved. The CDR3 contains 12 residues. From germline, CDR1 is SGHRS and CDR2 YFSETQ. The V end lost 1 base, the J end lost 5 bases, and 5 bases lay between the germline ends. CDR3 region: CASSLMGDTQYF. The CDR3 DNA sequence: TGCGCCAGCAGCTTGATGGGAGATACGCAGTATTTT.

The chain links TRBV10-2 to TRBJ2-1; D is unclear. The germline V and J ends were trimmed by 2 bases and 5 bases, with 1 base remaining between them. In germline, CDR1 is WSHSY, CDR2 SAAADI. There are 11 residues in the CDR3. CDR3 protein: CASSENNEQFF. In DNA, the CDR3 is TGCGCCAGCAGTGAGAACAATGAGCAGTTCTTC.